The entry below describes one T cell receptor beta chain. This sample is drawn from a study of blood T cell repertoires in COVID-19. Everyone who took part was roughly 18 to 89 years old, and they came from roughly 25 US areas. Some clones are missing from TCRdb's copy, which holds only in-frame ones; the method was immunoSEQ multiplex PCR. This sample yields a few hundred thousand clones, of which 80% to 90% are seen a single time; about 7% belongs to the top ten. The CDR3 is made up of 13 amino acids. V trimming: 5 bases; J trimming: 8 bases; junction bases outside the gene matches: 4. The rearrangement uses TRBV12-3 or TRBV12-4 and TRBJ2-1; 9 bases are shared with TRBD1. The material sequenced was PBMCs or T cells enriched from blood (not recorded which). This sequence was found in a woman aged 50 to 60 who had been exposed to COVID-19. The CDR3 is CASSLTGGDEQFF. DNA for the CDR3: TGTGCCAGCAGTCTTACAGGGGGCGATGAGCAGTTCTTC.